These 21 T cell receptor beta chains were sequenced from one sample in a study of shared clonotypes between healthy human individuals. The data were produced by immunoSEQ multiplex PCR, yet TCRdb's version contains in-frame clones alone and is incomplete. The data contain approximately 2.1 million clones, roughly 93% of them singletons. The sequenced sample was naive CD4+ T cells from PBMCs. Noted subset: CD45RA+ positively selected. The source of these receptors is a man younger than 35 in good health. Some clones in this sample may be carry-over from other donors' samples.

In this sample, this clone turned up once. The gene calls are TRBV28 and TRBJ1-4, with D unresolved. The CDR3 has 13 residues. The germline V and J ends were trimmed by 2 bases and 5 bases, with 6 bases remaining between them. From germline, CDR1 is MDHEN and CDR2 SYDVKM. The CDR3 DNA reads as TGTGCCAGCAGTTTAGGGTCGAATGAAAAACTGTTTTTT. The encoded protein is CASSLGSNEKLFF.

The rearrangement links TRBV10-3 to TRBJ1-4; D not resolved. Trimming removed 0 bases from V and 4 bases from J, with 6 bases in between. The germline gives CDR1 ENHRY, CDR2 SYGVKD. The CDR3 runs to 14 residues. The CDR3 coding sequence is TGTGCCATCAGTGAGTCGACGGATAATGAAAAACTGTTTTTT. Translation: CAISESTDNEKLFF.

Details on this clone: Other DNA variants within this sample encode the same CDR3. The V and J genes are TRBV27 and TRBJ1-2; D may be TRBD1 (5 bases). The CDR3 runs 13 residues. CDR1 and CDR2 from the germline V gene are MNHEY and SMNVEV (reference sequence). Trimming took 3 bases from V and 4 from J, leaving 9 bases between them. The CDR3 here is CASSFRASYGYTF. The CDR3 DNA is TGTGCCAGCAGTTTCAGGGCGTCCTATGGCTACACCTTC.

The rearrangement uses TRBV18 and TRBJ1-5; unclear D gene. Trimming shortened V by 3 bases and J by 0 bases, and 9 bases separated the two germline ends. The CDR3 extends over 15 amino acids. Germline V CDR1 and CDR2: KGHSH, LQKENI. CDR3 nucleotides: TGTGCCAGCTCACCCCAGCAGGTTAGCAATCAGCCCCAGCATTTT. This codes for CASSPQQVSNQPQHF.

The genes are TRBV11-3 and TRBJ2-5, with TRBD1 as a possible D gene (5 bases). Per the germline V gene, CDR1 is SGHNT and CDR2 is YENEEA. The V and J ends lost 6 bases and 5 bases respectively, with 13 bases between them. This CDR3 comprises 13 residues. The CDR3 DNA sequence: TGTGCCAGCAGTTCAGGGTCGGTGGAGACCCAGTACTTC. Translating it yields CASSSGSVETQYF.

The chain uses TRBV27 and TRBJ1-2; a possible D gene is TRBD1 (6 bases). Looked up from germline, CDR1 is MNHEY and CDR2 is SMNVEV (reference sequence). The length of the CDR3 is 15 residues. The V and J ends lost 5 bases and 3 bases respectively, with 16 bases between them. The CDR3 DNA sequence: TGTGCCAGCAGTCCATTTTGGGGGCTGGACTATGGCTACACCTTC. Translation: CASSPFWGLDYGYTF.

The rearrangement joins TRBV11-2 to TRBJ1-3; maybe TRBD1 (6 bases). The CDR3 runs 13 residues. In germline, CDR1 is SGHAT, CDR2 FQNNGV. The V end was cut by 2 bases, the J end by 7 bases, with 9 bases between. Here the CDR3 DNA reads TGTGCCAGCAGCTTACCAGGGGCCAACACCATATATTTT. It yields the protein CASSLPGANTIYF.

This sequence joins TRBV30 and TRBJ2-1; D may match TRBD1 or TRBD2 (5 bases each). With 4 bases removed from V and 11 bases from J, the gap between germline ends came to 21 bases. The CDR3 extends over 14 amino acids. The germline CDR1 and CDR2 sequences are GTSNPN and SVGIG (reference sequence). The CDR3, as DNA: TGTGCCTGGATCTCGGGGCCGCCTTACGGGAAGCAGTTCTTC. Protein sequence: CAWISGPPYGKQFF.

CDR3 in DNA: TGCGCCAGCAGCTTCGGCCAAACTAGCGGGAGGACAGATACGCAGTATTTT. It yields the protein CASSFGQTSGRTDTQYF. The chain uses TRBV5-1 and TRBJ2-3, with 12 bases lining up with TRBD2. V dropped 2 bases and J dropped 3; count of bases not matched to a gene: 7. CDR1 and CDR2 from the germline V gene are SGHRS and YFSETQ. The CDR3 sequence is 17 residues long. The complete variable domain, with remaining parts taken from reference TRBV5-1 and TRBJ2-3, reads KAGVTQTPRYLIKTRGQQVTLSCSPISGHRSVSWYQQTPGQGLQFLFEYFSETQRNKGNFPGRFSGRQFSNSRSEMNVSTLELGDSALYLCASSFGQTSGRTDTQYFGPGTRLTVL.

The chain uses TRBV28 and TRBJ2-7; possibly TRBD1 or TRBD2 for D (7 bases each). The CDR3 has 16 residues. V was pared by 7 bases and J by 0 bases, with 19 bases between. Germline V CDR1 and CDR2: MDHEN, SYDVKM. In DNA form, the CDR3 reads TGTGCCAGCACCCGGGGGGACAGTTTGAGCTCCTACGAGCAGTACTTC. Translating it yields CASTRGDSLSSYEQYF.

The chain links TRBV2 to TRBJ1-1, with D tentatively TRBD1 (5 bases). V dropped 5 bases and J dropped 7 bases, with 14 bases sitting between them. The CDR3 spans 13 residues. From germline, CDR1 is SNHLY and CDR2 FYNNEI. CDR3 loop: CASSSRGRDEAFF. The DNA for the CDR3 is TGTGCCAGCAGTTCAAGGGGTCGGGATGAAGCTTTCTTT.

The chain links TRBV9 to TRBJ2-7; D is ambiguous. V lost 2 bases to trimming and J lost 6 bases, with 21 bases between them. Per germline, CDR1 SGDLS and CDR2 YYNGEE. This CDR3 is 16 amino acids long. In DNA form, the CDR3 reads TGTGCCAGCAGCGTGTCGGCTAGACCCCACCCCTCCGAGCAGTACTTC. Encoded protein: CASSVSARPHPSEQYF. The variable domain in full, with the rest retrieved from reference TRBV9 and TRBJ2-7, is DSGVTQTPKHLITATGQRVTLRCSPRSGDLSVYWYQQSLDQGLQFLIQYYNGEERAKGNILERFSAQQFPDLHSELNLSSLELGDSALYFCASSVSARPHPSEQYFGPGTRLTVT.

This chain uses TRBV28 with TRBJ2-1; a possible D gene is TRBD2 (6 bases). CDR3 length: 12 residues. CDR1 and CDR2 (germline): MDHEN, SYDVKM. V dropped 5 bases and J dropped 12 bases, with 14 bases sitting between them. This CDR3 reads CASSPLNGGQFF. CDR3 bases: TGTGCCAGCAGTCCGCTGAACGGGGGGCAGTTCTTC.

The rearrangement uses TRBV2 and TRBJ2-7; TRBD1 might be the D (6 bases). The CDR3 extends over 14 amino acids. V lost 7 bases and J lost 1, with 14 bases in between. The germline V gene encodes CDR1 SNHLY and CDR2 FYNNEI. CDR3 nucleotide sequence: TGTGCCAGCAAGGGGGAGACTCTTTCCTACGAGCAGTACTTC. The encoded protein is CASKGETLSYEQYF.

This rearrangement joins TRBV15 to TRBJ2-2; the match to TRBD1 covers 7 bases. Germline CDR1 is LNHNV and CDR2 is YYDKDF (reference sequence). This CDR3 is 17 amino acids long. V shed 5 bases and J 2 bases; nucleotides not matched to a gene: 11. CDR3 region: CATSPRGRGRNTGELFF. CDR3 nucleotides: TGTGCCACCAGCCCCCGAGGAAGGGGGCGCAACACCGGGGAGCTGTTTTTT.

The chain uses TRBV28 and TRBJ2-6, with 11 nucleotides matching TRBD1. The CDR3 sequence is 17 residues long. Germline CDR1 MDHEN, CDR2 SYDVKM. J was trimmed by 2 bases and V by 5 bases; bases with no gene match: 5. CDR3 bases: TGTGCCAGCAGTCCGCCGGGACAGGGGGCTGGGGCCAACGTCCTGACTTTC. This translates into CASSPPGQGAGANVLTF.

V gene TRBV19 combines with J gene TRBJ2-3; D possibly matches TRBD1 or TRBD2 (5 bases each). The CDR3 covers 11 residues. V lost 4 bases, J lost 11 bases, and 10 bases lay in between. Per the germline V gene, CDR1 is LNHDA and CDR2 is SQIVND (reference sequence). The DNA for the CDR3 is TGTGCCAGTAGTAGGGACCGGGGGCAGTATTTT. This codes for CASSRDRGQYF.

The rearrangement links TRBV10-3 to TRBJ2-5; no firm D call. Germline values: CDR1 ENHRY, CDR2 SYGVKD. There are 13 residues in the CDR3. Trimming removed 2 bases from V and 9 bases from J, with 13 bases in between. CDR3 sequence reads: CAISEVDPPPQYF. The CDR3, as DNA: TGTGCCATCAGTGAGGTGGACCCCCCGCCCCAGTACTTC.

In its sample, this clone was seen a few times. The CDR3 here is CAWRTTSNQPQHF. The CDR3 DNA reads TGTGCCTGGAGGACAACAAGCAATCAGCCCCAGCATTTT. This sequence joins TRBV30 and TRBJ1-5, with no clear D. V lost 3 bases and J lost 1, with 7 bases in between. There are 13 residues in the CDR3. CDR1 is GTSNPN and CDR2 is SVGIG in the germline V gene (reference sequence).

The genes are TRBV19 and TRBJ1-4; 7 bases match TRBD1. The ends lost 6 bases at V and 6 bases at J; junction bases unmatched: 7. Per germline, CDR1 LNHDA and CDR2 SQIVND (reference sequence). The CDR3 loop spans 14 amino acids. The CDR3: CASRHSGTDEKLFF. The DNA of the CDR3 is TGTGCCAGTAGACACTCCGGGACAGATGAAAAACTGTTTTTT.

As to this clone: A junction end diverges from the germline sequence, so it may reflect a read error. The chain couples TRBV5-4 to TRBJ2-5; perhaps TRBD1 as D (6 bases). The CDR3 spans 15 residues. Germline V gene data show CDR1 as SGHNT and CDR2 as YYREEE (reference sequence). CDR3 DNA sequence: TGTGCCAGCAGCTTCGGGTTGGAGACAGGATCGACCAAGTACTTC. Translated: CASSFGLETGSTKYF. The full variable domain, rest sourced from reference TRBV5-4 and TRBJ2-5, is ETGVTQSPTHLIKTRGQQVTLRCSSQSGHNTVSWYQQALGQGPQFIFQYYREEENGRGNFPPRFSGLQFPNYSSELNVNALELDDSALYLCASSFGLETGSTKYFGPGTRLLVL.